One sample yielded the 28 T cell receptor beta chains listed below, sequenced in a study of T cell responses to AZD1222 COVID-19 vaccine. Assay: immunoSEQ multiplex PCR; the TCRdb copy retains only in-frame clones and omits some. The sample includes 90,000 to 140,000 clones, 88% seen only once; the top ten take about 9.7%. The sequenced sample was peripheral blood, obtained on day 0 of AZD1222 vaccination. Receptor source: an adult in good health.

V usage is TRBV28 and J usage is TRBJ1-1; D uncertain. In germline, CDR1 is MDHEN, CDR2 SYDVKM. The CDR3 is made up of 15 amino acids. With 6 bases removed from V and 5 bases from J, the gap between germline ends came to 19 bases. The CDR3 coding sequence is TGTGCCAGCAGCCCTGGGGTGGCAGGTCGTACTGAAGCTTTCTTT. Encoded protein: CASSPGVAGRTEAFF.

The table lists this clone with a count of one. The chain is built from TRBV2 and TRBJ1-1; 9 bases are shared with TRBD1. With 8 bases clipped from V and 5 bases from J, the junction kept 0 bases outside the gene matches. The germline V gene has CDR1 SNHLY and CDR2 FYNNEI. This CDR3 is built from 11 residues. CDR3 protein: CASDRGTEAFF. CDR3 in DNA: TGTGCCAGCGACAGGGGGACTGAAGCTTTCTTT.

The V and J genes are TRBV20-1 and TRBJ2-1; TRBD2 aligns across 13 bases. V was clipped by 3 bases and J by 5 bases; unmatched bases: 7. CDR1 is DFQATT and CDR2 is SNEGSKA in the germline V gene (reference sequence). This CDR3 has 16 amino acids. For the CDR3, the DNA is TGCAGTGCTAGTAAGGCAGGGACTAGCGGGAACAATGAGCAGTTCTTC. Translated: CSASKAGTSGNNEQFF.

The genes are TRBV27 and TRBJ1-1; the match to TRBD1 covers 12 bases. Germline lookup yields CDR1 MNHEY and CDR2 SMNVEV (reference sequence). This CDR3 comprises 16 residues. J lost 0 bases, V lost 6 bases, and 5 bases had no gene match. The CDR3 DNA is TGTGCCAGCAGCAGGGACAGGGGGCTCATGAACACTGAAGCTTTCTTT. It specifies CASSRDRGLMNTEAFF.

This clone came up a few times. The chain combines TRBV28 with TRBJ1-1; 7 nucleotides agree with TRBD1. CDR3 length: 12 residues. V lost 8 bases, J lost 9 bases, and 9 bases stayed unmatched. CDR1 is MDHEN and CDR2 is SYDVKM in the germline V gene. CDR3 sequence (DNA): TGTGCCAGCGCCCAGGGACAGCGCAAAGCTTTCTTT. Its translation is CASAQGQRKAFF.

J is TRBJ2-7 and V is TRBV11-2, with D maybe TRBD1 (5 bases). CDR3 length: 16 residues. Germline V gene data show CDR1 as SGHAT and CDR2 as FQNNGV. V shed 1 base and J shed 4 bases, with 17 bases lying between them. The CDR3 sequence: CASSLVVGPGPYEQYF. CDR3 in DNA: TGTGCCAGCAGCTTAGTTGTGGGGCCAGGGCCTTACGAGCAGTACTTC.

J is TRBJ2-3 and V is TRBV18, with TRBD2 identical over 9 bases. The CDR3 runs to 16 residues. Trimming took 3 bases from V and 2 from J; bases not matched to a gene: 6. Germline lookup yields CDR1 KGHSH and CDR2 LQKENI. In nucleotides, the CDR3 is TGTGCCAGCTCACCTCTAGTAGCGGGAGTCACAGATACGCAGTATTTT. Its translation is CASSPLVAGVTDTQYF.

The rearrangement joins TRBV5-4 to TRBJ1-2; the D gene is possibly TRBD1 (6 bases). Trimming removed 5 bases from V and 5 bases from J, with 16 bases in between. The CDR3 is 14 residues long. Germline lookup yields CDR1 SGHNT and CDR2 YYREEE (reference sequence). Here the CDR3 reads CASSTRDTLYGYTF. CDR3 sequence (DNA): TGTGCCAGCAGTACCCGGGACACCTTATATGGCTACACCTTC.

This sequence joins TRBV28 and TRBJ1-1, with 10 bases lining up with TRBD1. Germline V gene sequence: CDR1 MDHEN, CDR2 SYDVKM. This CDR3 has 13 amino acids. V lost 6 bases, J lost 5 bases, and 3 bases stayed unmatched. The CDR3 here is CASRPGQGTEAFF. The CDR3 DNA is TGTGCCAGCAGGCCGGGACAGGGGACTGAAGCTTTCTTT.

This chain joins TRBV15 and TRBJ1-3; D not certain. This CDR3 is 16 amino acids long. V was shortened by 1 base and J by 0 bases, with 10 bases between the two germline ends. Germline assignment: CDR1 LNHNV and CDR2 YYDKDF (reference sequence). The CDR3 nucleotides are TGTGCCACCAGCAGAGTAGGTTTTCGCTCTGGAAACACCATATATTTT. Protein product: CATSRVGFRSGNTIYF.

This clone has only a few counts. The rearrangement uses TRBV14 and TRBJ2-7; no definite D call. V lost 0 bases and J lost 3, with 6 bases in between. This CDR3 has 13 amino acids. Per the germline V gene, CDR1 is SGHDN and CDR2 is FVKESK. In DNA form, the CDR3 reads TGTGCCAGCAGCCAAGATACCAGCTACGAGCAGTACTTC. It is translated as CASSQDTSYEQYF.

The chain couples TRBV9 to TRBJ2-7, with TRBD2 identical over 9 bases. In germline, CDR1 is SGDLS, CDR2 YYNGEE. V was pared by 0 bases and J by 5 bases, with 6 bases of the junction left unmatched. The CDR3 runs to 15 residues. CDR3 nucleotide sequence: TGTGCCAGCAGCGTAGGGACTAGCGTCGTAGACGAGCAGTACTTC. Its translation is CASSVGTSVVDEQYF.

The CDR3 nucleotides are TGTGCCAGCAGCCAAGGCGGCCGGACGGGCCCCGAGGGCTACACCTTC. The encoded protein is CASSQGGRTGPEGYTF. The rearrangement uses TRBV3-1 (or the pseudogene TRBV3-2) and TRBJ1-2; D is unresolved. The CDR3 has 16 residues. V was trimmed by 1 base and J by 8 bases, leaving 20 bases between them. The V gene's germline CDR1 is LGHDT and CDR2 YNNKEL (reference sequence).

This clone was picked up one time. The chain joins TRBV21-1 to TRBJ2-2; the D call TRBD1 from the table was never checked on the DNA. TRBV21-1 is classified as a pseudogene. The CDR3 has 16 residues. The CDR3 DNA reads TGTGCCAGCAGCAAGTTCCGGGACAGAGACACCGGGGAGCTGTTTTTT. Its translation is CASSKFRDRDTGELFF.

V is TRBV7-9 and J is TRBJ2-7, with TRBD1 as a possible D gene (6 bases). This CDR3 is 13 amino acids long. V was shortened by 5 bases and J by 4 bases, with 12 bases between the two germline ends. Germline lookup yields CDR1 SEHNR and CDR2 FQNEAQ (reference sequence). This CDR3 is CASSPDRPYEQYF. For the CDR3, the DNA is TGTGCCAGCAGCCCAGACAGGCCTTACGAGCAGTACTTC.

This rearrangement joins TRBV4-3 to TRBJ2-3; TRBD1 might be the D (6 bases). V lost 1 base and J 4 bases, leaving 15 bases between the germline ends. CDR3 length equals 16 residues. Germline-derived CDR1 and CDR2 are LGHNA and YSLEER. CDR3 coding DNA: TGCGCCAGCAGCCAAGGGGCACCAAACAGGGCAGATACGCAGTATTTT. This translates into CASSQGAPNRADTQYF.

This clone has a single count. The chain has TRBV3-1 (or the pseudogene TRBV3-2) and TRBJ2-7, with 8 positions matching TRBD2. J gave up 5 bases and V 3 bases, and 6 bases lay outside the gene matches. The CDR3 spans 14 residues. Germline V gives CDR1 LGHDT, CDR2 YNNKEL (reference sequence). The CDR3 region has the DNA TGTGCCAGCAGCCATCCCGGGAGGGCCCACGAGCAGTACTTC. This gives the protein CASSHPGRAHEQYF.

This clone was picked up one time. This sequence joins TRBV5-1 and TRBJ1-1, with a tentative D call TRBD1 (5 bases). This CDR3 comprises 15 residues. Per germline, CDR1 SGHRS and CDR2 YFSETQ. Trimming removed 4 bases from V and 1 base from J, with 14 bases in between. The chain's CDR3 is CASSLTGTGNTEAFF. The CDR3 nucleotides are TGCGCCAGCAGCCTCACCGGGACGGGGAACACTGAAGCTTTCTTT.

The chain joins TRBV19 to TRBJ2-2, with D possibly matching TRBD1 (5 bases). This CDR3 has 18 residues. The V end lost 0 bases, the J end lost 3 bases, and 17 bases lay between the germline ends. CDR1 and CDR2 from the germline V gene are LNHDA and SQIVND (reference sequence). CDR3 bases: TGTGCCAGTAGTATAGATCGACTGGCAGGGCAAGACACCGGGGAGCTGTTTTTT. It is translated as CASSIDRLAGQDTGELFF.

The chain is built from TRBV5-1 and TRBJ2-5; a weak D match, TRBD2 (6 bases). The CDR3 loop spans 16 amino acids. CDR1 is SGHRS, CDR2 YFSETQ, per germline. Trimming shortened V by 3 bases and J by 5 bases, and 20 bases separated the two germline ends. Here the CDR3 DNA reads TGCGCCAGCAGCTCGGAGGGGCTGACGTGGGGGGAGACCCAGTACTTC. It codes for CASSSEGLTWGETQYF. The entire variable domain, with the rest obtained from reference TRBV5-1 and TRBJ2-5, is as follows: KAGVTQTPRYLIKTRGQQVTLSCSPISGHRSVSWYQQTPGQGLQFLFEYFSETQRNKGNFPGRFSGRQFSNSRSEMNVSTLELGDSALYLCASSSEGLTWGETQYFGPGTRLLVL.

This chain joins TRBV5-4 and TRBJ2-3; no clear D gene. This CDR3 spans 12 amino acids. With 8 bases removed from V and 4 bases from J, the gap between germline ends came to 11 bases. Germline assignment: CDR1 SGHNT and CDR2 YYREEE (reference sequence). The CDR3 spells CASMGPSDTQYF. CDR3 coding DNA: TGTGCCAGTATGGGTCCTTCAGATACGCAGTATTTT.

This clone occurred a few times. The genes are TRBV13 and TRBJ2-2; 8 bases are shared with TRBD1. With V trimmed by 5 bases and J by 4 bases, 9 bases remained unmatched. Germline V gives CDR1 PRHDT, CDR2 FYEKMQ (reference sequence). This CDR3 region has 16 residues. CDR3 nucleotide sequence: TGTGCCAGCAGCATCCTCAGGGGGCGCGGCACCGGGGAGCTGTTTTTT. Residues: CASSILRGRGTGELFF.

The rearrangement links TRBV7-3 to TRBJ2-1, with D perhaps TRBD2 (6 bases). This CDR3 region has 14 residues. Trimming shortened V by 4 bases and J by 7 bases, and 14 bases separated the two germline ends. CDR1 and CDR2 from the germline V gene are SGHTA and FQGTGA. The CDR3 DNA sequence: TGTGCCAGCAGCTCAGCAGGGAGGAAGAATGAGCAGTTCTTC. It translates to CASSSAGRKNEQFF.

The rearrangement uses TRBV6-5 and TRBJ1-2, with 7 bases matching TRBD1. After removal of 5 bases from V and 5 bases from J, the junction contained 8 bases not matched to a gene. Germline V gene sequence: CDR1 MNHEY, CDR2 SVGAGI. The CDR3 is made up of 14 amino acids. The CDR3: CASSRRQGRYGYTF. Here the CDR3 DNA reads TGTGCCAGCAGTCGACGACAGGGTAGATATGGCTACACCTTC.

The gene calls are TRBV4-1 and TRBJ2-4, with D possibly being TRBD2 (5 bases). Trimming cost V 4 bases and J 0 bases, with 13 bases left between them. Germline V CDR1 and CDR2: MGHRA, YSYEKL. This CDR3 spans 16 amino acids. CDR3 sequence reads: CASSPRGGLAKNIQYF. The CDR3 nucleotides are TGCGCCAGCAGCCCTCGAGGAGGATTAGCCAAAAACATTCAGTACTTC.

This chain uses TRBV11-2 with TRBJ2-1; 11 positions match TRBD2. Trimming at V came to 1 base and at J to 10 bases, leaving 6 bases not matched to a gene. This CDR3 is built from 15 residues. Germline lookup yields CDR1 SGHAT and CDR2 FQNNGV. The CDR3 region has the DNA TGTGCCAGCAGCTTAGGAACTAGCGGGAGAGTCGAGCAGTTCTTC. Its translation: CASSLGTSGRVEQFF. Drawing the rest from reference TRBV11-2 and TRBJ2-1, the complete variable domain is EAGVAQSPRYKIIEKRQSVAFWCNPISGHATLYWYQQILGQGPKLLIQFQNNGVVDDSQLPKDRFSAERLKGVDSTLKIQPAKLEDSAVYLCASSLGTSGRVEQFFGPGTRLTVL.

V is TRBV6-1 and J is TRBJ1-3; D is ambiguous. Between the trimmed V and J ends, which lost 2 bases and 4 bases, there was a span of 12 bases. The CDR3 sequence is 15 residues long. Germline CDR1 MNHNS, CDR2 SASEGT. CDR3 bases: TGTGCCAGCAGTGAATTTTTGGGGAGCGGAAACACCATATATTTT. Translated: CASSEFLGSGNTIYF.

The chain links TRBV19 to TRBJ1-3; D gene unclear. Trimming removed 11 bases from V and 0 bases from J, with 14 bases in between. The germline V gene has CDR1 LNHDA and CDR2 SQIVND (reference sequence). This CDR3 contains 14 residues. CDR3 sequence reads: CAAEDASSGNTIYF. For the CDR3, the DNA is TGTGCCGCAGAGGACGCCAGCTCTGGAAACACCATATATTTT.